These 31 T cell receptor beta chains were sequenced from one sample in a study of blood T cell repertoires in COVID-19. Sequencing was performed with immunoSEQ multiplex PCR; in TCRdb, only in-frame clones are kept and a portion is missing. The sample holds approximately 200,000 clones; about 90% are singletons and the top ten take roughly 2.6%. Sequences were obtained from peripheral blood. The receptors come from a woman aged 55-70 years with acute or convalescent COVID-19.

This chain connects TRBV10-1 to TRBJ2-7; D ambiguous. Germline V gene lookup returns CDR1 WNHNN and CDR2 SYGVQD (reference sequence). Trimming removed 0 bases from V and 6 bases from J, with 12 bases in between. This CDR3 comprises 14 residues. CDR3 coding DNA: TGCGCCAGCAGTGAGTCTGGCTCCCCGGGCGAGCAGTACTTC. Its translation: CASSESGSPGEQYF.

This clone was observed a few times. The V gene is TRBV6-6, the J gene TRBJ2-2, with D tentatively TRBD1 (6 bases). The CDR3 contains 18 residues. Deletions cut 5 bases from V and 0 bases from J, with 19 bases between. Germline CDR1 MNHNY, CDR2 SVGAGI (reference sequence). CDR3 sequence (DNA): TGTGCCAGCAGTCTACTACCGGGACACTGGACGAACACCGGGGAGCTGTTTTTT. Translated, it gives CASSLLPGHWTNTGELFF.

V gene TRBV10-3 combines with J gene TRBJ1-6; 9 bases map to TRBD1. The CDR3 length is 15 residues. V was pared by 4 bases and J by 8 bases, with 6 bases of the junction left unmatched. In germline, CDR1 is ENHRY, CDR2 SYGVKD. Here the CDR3 DNA reads TGTGCCATCAGTGTAACAGGGGGCAAGGATTCACCCCTCCACTTT. As protein: CAISVTGGKDSPLHF.

The rearrangement joins TRBV6-5 to TRBJ1-6; D is possibly TRBD1 (6 bases). In germline, CDR1 is MNHEY, CDR2 SVGAGI. This CDR3 spans 16 amino acids. Trimming removed 4 bases from V and 3 bases from J, with 13 bases in between. CDR3 in DNA: TGTGCCAGCAGTTGGGAAGCAGGGGTCTATAATTCACCCCTCCACTTT. As protein: CASSWEAGVYNSPLHF.

This chain connects TRBV18 to TRBJ2-2, with 12 bases fitting TRBD2. V trimming: 3 bases; J trimming: 0 bases; junction bases outside the gene matches: 11. This CDR3 spans 20 amino acids. The germline V gene has CDR1 KGHSH and CDR2 LQKENI. CDR3 sequence reads: CASSPTPGLAGSANTGELFF. For the CDR3, the DNA is TGTGCCAGCTCACCGACGCCGGGACTAGCGGGTTCCGCGAACACCGGGGAGCTGTTTTTT.

V usage is TRBV25-1 and J usage is TRBJ1-5, with TRBD1 identical over 7 bases. CDR3 length: 14 residues. Germline V gene data show CDR1 as MGHDK and CDR2 as SYGVNS. The V gene end was trimmed by 4 bases and the J gene end by 3 bases; junction bases not matched to a gene: 3. The CDR3 bases are TGTGCCAGCAGTGCAACAGGGGTCAATCAGCCCCAGCATTTT. Translation gives CASSATGVNQPQHF.

V gene TRBV15 combines with J gene TRBJ1-2; D ambiguous. Trimming stripped 8 bases from V and 3 bases from J, with 10 bases between. The germline V gene has CDR1 LNHNV and CDR2 YYDKDF (reference sequence). The CDR3 is made up of 12 amino acids. For the CDR3, the DNA is TGTGCCACCCGGAGGGCGGACTATGGCTACACCTTC. This translates into CATRRADYGYTF. Filled out from reference TRBV15 and TRBJ1-2, the complete variable domain reads DAMVIQNPRYQVTQFGKPVTLSCSQTLNHNVMYWYQQKSSQAPKLLFHYYDKDFNNEADTPDNFQSRRPNTSFCFLDIRSPGLGDTAMYLCATRRADYGYTFGSGTRLTVV.

The V call is TRBV6-5, the J call TRBJ2-4, with 10 bases that match TRBD2. V trimming: 0 bases; J trimming: 7 bases; junction bases outside the gene matches: 3. CDR3 length equals 15 residues. Germline V gives CDR1 MNHEY, CDR2 SVGAGI. The CDR3: CASSYSSSGGNIQYF. The CDR3 DNA reads TGTGCCAGCAGTTACTCGAGTAGCGGGGGGAACATTCAGTACTTC.

A note on this clone: The sample contains more than one DNA sequence encoding this CDR3. V and J are TRBV18 and TRBJ1-2; D is undetermined. CDR3 length equals 13 residues. Trimming removed 3 bases at V and 2 bases at J, with 7 bases between. The germline gives CDR1 KGHSH, CDR2 LQKENI. The CDR3 DNA follows: TGTGCCAGCTCACCTGGGGAGAACTATGGCTACACCTTC. This codes for CASSPGENYGYTF.

V gene TRBV7-6 combines with J gene TRBJ2-2; perhaps TRBD1 as D (5 bases). The CDR3 extends over 14 amino acids. The germline CDR1 and CDR2 sequences are SGHVS and FNYEAQ. V dropped 5 bases and J dropped 3 bases, with 10 bases sitting between them. The CDR3 DNA follows: TGTGCCAGCAGCGCAGCCAGGGACACCGGGGAGCTGTTTTTT. Protein sequence: CASSAARDTGELFF.

The V gene is TRBV19, the J gene TRBJ1-5; 7 bases are shared with TRBD1. V dropped 8 bases and J dropped 7; count of bases not matched to a gene: 11. Germline CDR1 reads LNHDA; CDR2 reads SQIVND (reference sequence). CDR3 length: 14 amino acids. In DNA, the CDR3 is TGTGCCAGTTCCGGCGGACAGGCCTACCAGCCCCAGCATTTT. Protein product: CASSGGQAYQPQHF.

The chain employs TRBV30 and TRBJ2-1, with 10 bases matching TRBD2. With V trimmed by 2 bases and J by 0 bases, 10 bases remained unmatched. This CDR3 spans 18 amino acids. Looked up from germline, CDR1 is GTSNPN and CDR2 is SVGIG (reference sequence). CDR3 in DNA: TGTGCCTGGAGTCCACGGACTAGCGGCTTTCGCTCCTACAATGAGCAGTTCTTC. Protein product: CAWSPRTSGFRSYNEQFF.

Details on this clone: Other DNA sequences in the same sample also yield this CDR3. V usage is TRBV19 and J usage is TRBJ1-2; 10 bases agree with TRBD1. V dropped 4 bases and J dropped 3; count of bases not matched to a gene: 2. The germline V gene encodes CDR1 LNHDA and CDR2 SQIVND (reference sequence). The CDR3 spans 14 residues. CDR3 protein: CASSTGTGDYGYTF. DNA for the CDR3: TGTGCCAGTAGTACCGGGACAGGGGACTATGGCTACACCTTC.

This clone was seen only once. The chain uses TRBV14 and TRBJ1-2, with D tentatively TRBD1 (6 bases). With 0 bases removed from V and 7 bases from J, the gap between germline ends came to 15 bases. This CDR3 spans 15 amino acids. CDR1 is SGHDN, CDR2 FVKESK, per germline. This chain's CDR3 is CASSQDQNRVSGYTF. In DNA form, the CDR3 reads TGTGCCAGCAGCCAAGATCAAAACAGGGTTAGTGGCTACACCTTC.

V usage is TRBV18 and J usage is TRBJ2-4, with D perhaps matching TRBD1 (6 bases). The germline V gene encodes CDR1 KGHSH and CDR2 LQKENI. Trimming stripped 5 bases from V and 4 bases from J, with 6 bases between. This CDR3 is 12 amino acids long. CDR3 region: CASSGQKNIQYF. The CDR3 DNA is TGTGCCAGCTCAGGACAGAAAAACATTCAGTACTTC. Using reference TRBV18 and TRBJ2-4 for the parts outside the CDR3, the full variable domain is NAGVMQNPRHLVRRRGQEARLRCSPMKGHSHVYWYRQLPEEGLKFMVYLQKENIIDESGMPKERFSAEFPKEGPSILRIQQVVRGDSAAYFCASSGQKNIQYFGAGTRLSVL.

The chain uses TRBV6-5 and TRBJ1-5; D is undetermined. Germline assignment: CDR1 MNHEY and CDR2 SVGAGI. CDR3 length: 13 residues. Trimming took off 10 bases at V and 7 bases at J, with 17 bases between the two ends. CDR3 in DNA: TGTGCCACCAGCATCATCCCCGGGCAGCCCCAGCATTTT. It codes for CATSIIPGQPQHF.

The table lists this clone with a count of one. This chain links TRBV21-1 with TRBJ1-4; the D call in the table, TRBD1, was not verified against the DNA. TRBV21-1 is given as a pseudogene. This CDR3 is built from 18 residues. CDR3 region: CASSSRQGSLTNDEKLFF. CDR3 nucleotide sequence: TGTGCCAGCAGCAGCCGACAGGGGTCCTTGACTAATGATGAAAAACTGTTTTTT.

This chain uses TRBV10-2 with TRBJ2-7, with no clear D. Germline V gives CDR1 WSHSY, CDR2 SAAADI. The CDR3 length is 10 residues. Trimming took off 8 bases at V and 4 bases at J, with 6 bases between the two ends. The CDR3 loop reads CASGVYEQYF. For the CDR3, the DNA is TGCGCCAGCGGTGTATACGAGCAGTACTTC.

The chain has TRBV5-1 and TRBJ1-4, with D possibly being TRBD1 (6 bases). The CDR3 is 15 amino acids. The ends were cut back, 0 bases at V and 6 bases at J, with 12 bases in the middle. Germline CDR1 is SGHRS and CDR2 is YFSETQ. The CDR3 loop is CASSLVGRGDEKLFF. CDR3 nucleotides: TGCGCCAGCAGCTTGGTTGGCAGGGGAGATGAAAAACTGTTTTTT.

CDR3 sequence reads: CASSKGQEAFF. In nucleotides, the CDR3 is TGTGCCAGCAGCAAAGGGCAGGAAGCTTTCTTT. The V call is TRBV21-1, the J call TRBJ1-1; the listed D gene, TRBD1, was not tested against the DNA. TRBV21-1 is annotated as a pseudogene. This CDR3 has 11 amino acids.

The V and J genes are TRBV7-6 and TRBJ2-7; 8 nucleotides agree with TRBD1. In germline, CDR1 is SGHVS, CDR2 FNYEAQ. This CDR3 region has 15 residues. Trimming removed 5 bases from V and 1 base from J; junction bases left unmatched: 7. CDR3 DNA sequence: TGTGCCAGCAGCCCGAGACAGGGGTTATCCTACGAGCAGTACTTC. Residues: CASSPRQGLSYEQYF. The full variable domain, its missing parts supplied by reference TRBV7-6 and TRBJ2-7, is GAGVSQSPRYKVTKRGQDVALRCDPISGHVSLYWYRQALGQGPEFLTYFNYEAQQDKSGLPNDRFSAERPEGSISTLTIQRTEQRDSAMYRCASSPRQGLSYEQYFGPGTRLTVT.

V is TRBV3-1 (or the pseudogene TRBV3-2) and J is TRBJ2-1; 14 bases fit TRBD2. The CDR3 is made up of 20 amino acids. The V and J ends lost 4 bases and 0 bases, in that order; junction bases with no gene match: 11. Germline V CDR1 and CDR2: LGHDT, YNNKEL (reference sequence). The CDR3 spells CASSPGLGLAGGGSYNEQFF. CDR3 nucleotide sequence: TGTGCCAGCAGCCCCGGTTTAGGACTAGCGGGAGGAGGCTCCTACAATGAGCAGTTCTTC.

This chain uses TRBV6-5 with TRBJ2-5, with 10 bases that match TRBD1. The CDR3 runs to 14 residues. Germline V lookup: CDR1 MNHEY, CDR2 SVGAGI. The junction had 5 bases not matched to a gene; V was cut back by 5 bases and J by 5 bases. The CDR3: CASSPTGGGETQYF. The CDR3 DNA reads TGTGCCAGCAGTCCGACAGGGGGCGGCGAGACCCAGTACTTC.

This chain links TRBV5-4 with TRBJ2-2; TRBD1 is a possible D gene (5 bases). Trimming took off 4 bases at V and 5 bases at J, with 18 bases between the two ends. This CDR3 contains 16 residues. Per the germline V gene, CDR1 is SGHNT and CDR2 is YYREEE (reference sequence). The CDR3 sequence: CASSPSLGRRTGELFF. CDR3 bases: TGTGCCAGCAGCCCGAGTCTGGGGCGCCGAACCGGGGAGCTGTTTTTT.

The V gene is TRBV7-9, the J gene TRBJ1-2, with D perhaps TRBD1 (6 bases). The CDR3 runs to 14 residues. Germline V gene lookup returns CDR1 SEHNR and CDR2 FQNEAQ (reference sequence). V was cut by 5 bases and J by 7 bases, with 17 bases left in between. In nucleotides, the CDR3 is TGTGCCAGCAGCCCCCTTGGGGGGGCAAGTGGCTACACCTTC. Protein product: CASSPLGGASGYTF.

The rearrangement links TRBV2 to TRBJ1-1; no definite D call. The CDR3 consists of 15 residues. Germline CDR1 SNHLY, CDR2 FYNNEI. V gave up 4 bases and J gave up 6 bases, with 18 bases separating them. As DNA, the CDR3 is TGTGCCAGCAGTGGAATGGACTACATTAGCGCTGAAGCTTTCTTT. Its translation is CASSGMDYISAEAFF.

The genes are TRBV18 and TRBJ1-3; D is possibly TRBD1 (6 bases). CDR1 and CDR2 (germline): KGHSH, LQKENI. The CDR3 runs 15 residues. V was pared by 2 bases and J by 0 bases, with 8 bases between. Here the CDR3 DNA reads TGTGCCAGCTCACCAAGGACAGACTCTGGAAACACCATATATTTT. Amino acids: CASSPRTDSGNTIYF.

The J gene is TRBJ2-5, the V gene TRBV6-5, with a tentative D call TRBD2 (5 bases). The CDR3 consists of 15 residues. V was shortened by 0 bases and J by 5 bases, with 13 bases between the two germline ends. The V gene's germline CDR1 is MNHEY and CDR2 SVGAGI. The CDR3, as DNA: TGTGCCAGCAGTTACTCGACCGGGGATGCGGAGACCCAGTACTTC. This codes for CASSYSTGDAETQYF.

The chain couples TRBV3-1 (or the pseudogene TRBV3-2) to TRBJ2-1; D is perhaps TRBD1 (6 bases). Germline-derived CDR1 and CDR2 are LGHDT and YNNKEL (reference sequence). The V end lost 1 base, the J end lost 8 bases, and 18 bases lay between the germline ends. The CDR3 contains 16 residues. The CDR3 region is CASSQVRGMIVDEQFF. The DNA of the CDR3 is TGTGCCAGCAGCCAAGTCAGGGGTATGATAGTTGATGAGCAGTTCTTC.

This chain joins TRBV7-9 and TRBJ1-6; TRBD1 is a possible D gene (6 bases). CDR3 length: 15 amino acids. Germline CDR1 SEHNR, CDR2 FQNEAQ (reference sequence). V gave up 6 bases and J gave up 7 bases, with 16 bases separating them. DNA for the CDR3: TGTGCCAGCAGGGCTGCCGGGCAGGGGAATTCACCCCTCCACTTT. It encodes CASRAAGQGNSPLHF.

The chain combines TRBV11-2 with TRBJ2-3; weak D call: TRBD2 (6 bases). This CDR3 is built from 15 residues. Trimming took 2 bases from V and 0 from J, leaving 9 bases between them. Germline V gene sequence: CDR1 SGHAT, CDR2 FQNNGV. The CDR3 is CASSLSGTSTDTQYF. CDR3 bases: TGTGCCAGCAGCTTATCAGGGACTAGCACAGATACGCAGTATTTT.